The clone carrying this T cell receptor (beta chain) was counted once. The method was immunoSEQ multiplex PCR; TCRdb's version includes in-frame clones alone and lacks a portion of them. The table lists roughly 300,000 clones, about 72% of them singletons. V lost 4 bases and J 6 bases, leaving 17 bases between the germline ends. CDR1 and CDR2 (germline): SGDLS, YYNGEE. This CDR3 spans 14 amino acids. These data originate in a study of cytotoxic CD8 clonotypes in ibrutinib-treated CLL. Sequenced material: PBMCs, taken at disease progression, from a patient treated with ibrutinib. This clonotype originated in a human donor with chronic lymphocytic leukemia. The chain recombines TRBV9 with TRBJ2-7; no firm D call. The CDR3: CASSRGIKGFEQYF. DNA of the CDR3: TGTGCCAGCAGCCGAGGAATTAAGGGTTTCGAGCAGTACTTC.